Given below is one T cell receptor (beta chain) in context. This sample's time point: newly diagnosed, previously untreated cHL patient sample. Researchers used magnetic negative selection to pull out pure CD4+ T cells from thawed PBMCs. PBMCs from untreated, newly diagnosed classical Hodgkin lymphoma were comparison samples. This sample is part of a study of PD-1 blockade in classical Hodgkin lymphoma. The germline gives CDR1 SGHRS, CDR2 YFSETQ. J gave up 6 bases and V 5 bases, and 14 bases lay outside the gene matches. CDR3 size: 17 residues. Measured with immunoSEQ multiplex PCR; TCRdb has only the in-frame clones, and not every one. There are fewer than 35,000 clones in the sample; about 87% occur only once, and 1% to 1.5% lies in the top ten.

The sample was CD4+ T cells from blood. The receptor's source is a human donor with classical Hodgkin lymphoma. This sequence joins TRBV5-1 and TRBJ2-2, with 9 bases fitting TRBD1. The CDR3 DNA is TGCGCCAGCAGTGGAAACCGGGACAGGGTATTTTCCGGGGAGCTGTTTTTT. Translated: CASSGNRDRVFSGELFF.